The T cell receptor beta chain described here comes from a study of identical twins. V was cut by 2 bases and J by 5 bases, with 3 bases left in between. The germline V gene has CDR1 MNHNS and CDR2 SASEGT. This CDR3 comprises 12 residues. In this sample, this clonotype turned up a few times. Using its own MiXCR run on the 5' RACE reads, TCRdb lists one record per CDR3 protein. This sample has roughly 250,000 distinct CDR3 sequences, with about 14% found just once. The receptor comes from a woman in her late teens or twenties in good health. The chain joins TRBV6-1 to TRBJ1-4; D is uncertain. The sample taken for sequencing was memory (CD45RO+) T cells sorted from blood. The CDR3 protein is CASSEQNEKLFF. DNA of the CDR3: TGTGCCAGCAGTGAACAGAATGAAAAACTGTTTTTT.